This T cell receptor beta chain was identified in a study of technical replicates of blood from a handful of donors (dated by TCRdb to the late 2010s). The method was the immunoSEQ multiplex PCR assay. TCRdb provides this immuneACCESS table in a form limited to in-frame rearrangements. Some clones are lacking; in checked studies, under half of them reflect an unresolved V gene, and why the rest are absent is not known. The sample contains almost 70,000 clones, about 90% of them found a single time. Roughly 0.39% of the sample goes to the ten largest clones. Comment on this clone: Its antigen is still unknown. One base away there is no much larger clone; base qualities are not given.

This sequence originates from a human donor in good health. The sample was T cells isolated from PBMCs.

The base sequence is TGTGCCAGTCTTAATGCTGGGCAGGGTCAGCCCCAGCATTTT. This encodes CASLNAGQGQPQHF. The chain joins TRBV19 to TRBJ1-5; the D gene is possibly TRBD1, with 5 bases matching. The germline V gene (reference sequence) specifies LNHDA as CDR1 and SQIVND as CDR2. Deletion took 8 bases off V and 6 bases off J, with a span of 17 bases between the germline ends. The CDR3 has 14 amino acids, counting the end cysteine and phenylalanine. The only DNA kept is the CDR3, 42 bases in frame from the first base.